The source of this TCR beta chain is a study of tumor-infiltrating lymphocytes in primary liver carcinoma. Study-level information: Productive TCRbeta read counts per sample ran from roughly 3.5 to 7 million and were similar across tissue types.

From approximately 0.5 ug of total RNA, TCR beta-specific cDNA was reverse-transcribed using a constant-region primer. Three-round nested multiplex PCR performed with slightly modified ARM-PCR produced the TCR beta libraries. TRBV1-TRBV30 forward primers paired with a C-beta reverse primer were used in the first two PCR rounds, which ran roughly 10 cycles each. TCRdb reprocessed the multiplex PCR reads with MiXCR, giving one entry per CDR3 protein. Of approximately 45,000 distinct CDR3 sequences listed, around 72% are singletons. From unsorted bulk tissue weighing roughly 17-32 mg, DNA and RNA were co-extracted. The patients, who had chronic HBV infection, were treatment-naive (untreated). Tumor samples each held over 75% viable tumor cells. The V end lost 1 base, the J end lost 2 bases, and 10 bases lay between the germline ends. This CDR3 spans 15 amino acids. Germline CDR1 SGHNT, CDR2 YENEEA. By share of the sample, this clonotype is medium-sized.

The material sequenced was liver tumor tissue from sampling region 2. As to subset: tumor region T2, inferior pole. The TCR was taken from a man in his forties with primary liver carcinoma and hepatitis B virus infection. The chain recombines TRBV11-3 with TRBJ2-3; D is possibly TRBD1 (5 bases). The CDR3 nucleotides read TGTGCCAGCAGCTTAGGGGTAGGGGACACAGATACGCAGTATTTT. This codes for CASSLGVGDTDTQYF.